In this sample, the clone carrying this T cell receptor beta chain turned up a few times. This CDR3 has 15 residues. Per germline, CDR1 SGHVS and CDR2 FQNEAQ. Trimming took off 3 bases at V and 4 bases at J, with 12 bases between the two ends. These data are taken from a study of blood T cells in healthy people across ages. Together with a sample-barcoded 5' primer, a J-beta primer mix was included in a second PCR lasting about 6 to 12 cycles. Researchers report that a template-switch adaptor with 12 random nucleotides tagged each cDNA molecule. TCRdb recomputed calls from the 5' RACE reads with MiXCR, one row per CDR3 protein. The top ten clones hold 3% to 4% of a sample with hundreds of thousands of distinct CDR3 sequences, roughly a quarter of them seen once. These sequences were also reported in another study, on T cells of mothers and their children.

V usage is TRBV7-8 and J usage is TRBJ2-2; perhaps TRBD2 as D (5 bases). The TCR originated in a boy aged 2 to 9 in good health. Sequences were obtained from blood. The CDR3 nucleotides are TGTGCCAGCAGCTTGTCCACCGCGGGCACCGGGGAGCTGTTTTTT. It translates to CASSLSTAGTGELFF.